Listed here are 10 T cell receptor beta chains from one sample, sequenced in a study of blood T cell repertoires in COVID-19. Clones were sequenced by immunoSEQ multiplex PCR, and TCRdb holds only the in-frame ones, with some missing. The table has about 340,000 clones, about 87% seen once. The sample consisted of peripheral blood. The receptors stem from a woman aged 50 to 65 with COVID-19, enrolled during active disease.

V usage is TRBV6-2 or TRBV6-3 and J usage is TRBJ2-7; 8 positions match TRBD1. V dropped 7 bases and J dropped 0; count of bases not matched to a gene: 8. The CDR3 runs to 15 residues. Looked up from germline, CDR1 is MNHEY and CDR2 is SVGEGT. The CDR3 reads CASTPSGTGSYEQYF. For the CDR3, the DNA is TGTGCCAGCACCCCTTCGGGGACAGGCTCCTACGAGCAGTACTTC.

This clone showed up just once. This chain connects TRBV5-4 to TRBJ2-7; TRBD1 aligns across 8 bases. The CDR3 runs to 16 residues. Losses at the gene ends were 0 bases for V and 4 bases for J; bases not matched to a gene: 9. The V gene's germline CDR1 is SGHNT and CDR2 YYREEE (reference sequence). CDR3 residues: CASSLGVTGDLYEQYF. CDR3 DNA sequence: TGTGCCAGCAGCTTGGGTGTGACAGGGGATCTATACGAGCAGTACTTC.

The gene calls are TRBV30 and TRBJ1-1; D is unclear. The CDR3 length is 12 residues. Germline lookup yields CDR1 GTSNPN and CDR2 SVGIG (reference sequence). Trimming pared 4 bases from V and 2 bases from J, leaving 8 bases between. CDR3 sequence (DNA): TGTGCCTGGAACATATTTAACACTGAAGCTTTCTTT. Its translation: CAWNIFNTEAFF.

J is TRBJ2-5 and V is TRBV4-3; 9 positions agree with TRBD2. This CDR3 contains 16 residues. Germline V lookup: CDR1 LGHNA, CDR2 YSLEER. V was pared by 4 bases and J by 7 bases, with 13 bases of the junction left unmatched. The CDR3 DNA reads as TGCGCCAGCAGCCCGACTAGCGGAGCAGGAGGGGGGACCCAGTACTTC. Translating it yields CASSPTSGAGGGTQYF.

The J gene is TRBJ2-2, the V gene TRBV4-1; TRBD2 agrees at 9 bases. The CDR3 extends over 17 amino acids. J lost 4 bases, V lost 4 bases, and 10 bases had no gene match. The germline V gene has CDR1 MGHRA and CDR2 YSYEKL. The CDR3 DNA is TGCGCCAGCAGCCGCAAGTCTAGCGGGGAGTCCACCGGGGAGCTGTTTTTT. It encodes CASSRKSSGESTGELFF.

The V gene is TRBV28, the J gene TRBJ1-1; no definite D call. V lost 6 bases, J lost 0 bases, and 8 bases lay in between. Germline-derived CDR1 and CDR2 are MDHEN and SYDVKM. The CDR3 runs to 13 residues. The CDR3 sequence: CASRYTVNTEAFF. The CDR3 nucleotides are TGTGCCAGCAGGTACACAGTGAACACTGAAGCTTTCTTT.

This chain uses TRBV18 with TRBJ1-2; D is possibly TRBD1 (5 bases). The CDR3 runs 15 residues. Trimming took off 6 bases at V and 2 bases at J, with 16 bases between the two ends. Germline loops: CDR1 KGHSH, CDR2 LQKENI. In DNA form, the CDR3 reads TGTGCCAGCTCGCCGTCCCAAGGGGCCAACTATGGCTACACCTTC. Encoded protein: CASSPSQGANYGYTF.

This sequence joins TRBV5-6 and TRBJ2-1; a weak D match, TRBD1 (5 bases). The V end lost 3 bases, the J end lost 6 bases, and 13 bases lay between the germline ends. Germline CDR1 is SGHDT and CDR2 is YYEEEE. The CDR3 is 14 residues long. The CDR3 DNA is TGTGCCAGCAGCTGGGGCCTCAGGTCCAATGAGCAGTTCTTC. Its protein is CASSWGLRSNEQFF.

The genes are TRBV10-2 and TRBJ1-1, with D perhaps matching TRBD1 (5 bases). The CDR3 is 13 residues long. Germline loops: CDR1 WSHSY, CDR2 SAAADI. V was trimmed by 6 bases and J by 1 base, leaving 9 bases between them. The CDR3, as DNA: TGCGCCAGCAGGGGGCTACAGAACACTGAAGCTTTCTTT. Its protein is CASRGLQNTEAFF.

This chain links TRBV20-1 with TRBJ1-1; 7 bases line up with TRBD1. This CDR3 comprises 14 residues. Germline trimming cut 3 bases from V and 4 bases from J; bases unmatched to any gene: 8. CDR1 and CDR2 from the germline V gene are DFQATT and SNEGSKA (reference sequence). CDR3 DNA: TGCAGTGCTAGTAGACAGGGTCGCGGCACTGAAGCTTTCTTT. This encodes CSASRQGRGTEAFF.